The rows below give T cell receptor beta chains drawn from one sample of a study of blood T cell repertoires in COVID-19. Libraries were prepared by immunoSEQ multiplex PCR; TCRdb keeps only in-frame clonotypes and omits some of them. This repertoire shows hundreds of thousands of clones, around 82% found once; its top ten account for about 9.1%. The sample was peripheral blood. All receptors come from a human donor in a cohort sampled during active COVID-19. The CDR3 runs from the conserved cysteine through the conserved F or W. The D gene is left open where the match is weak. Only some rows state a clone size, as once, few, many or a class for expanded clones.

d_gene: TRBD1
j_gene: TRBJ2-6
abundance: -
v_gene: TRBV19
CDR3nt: TGTGCCAGTAGCGCACGCTGGACAGGGGAACCTGGGGCCAACGTCCTGACTTTC
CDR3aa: CASSARWTGEPGANVLTF

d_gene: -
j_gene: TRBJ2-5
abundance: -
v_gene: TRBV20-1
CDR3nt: TGCAGTGAGGAGCAGGGGGAGACCCAGTACTTC
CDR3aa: CSEEQGETQYF

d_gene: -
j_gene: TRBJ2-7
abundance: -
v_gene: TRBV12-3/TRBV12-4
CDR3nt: TGTGCCAGCAAGAGGGTTGCGGGGGAGCAGTACTTC
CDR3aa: CASKRVAGEQYF

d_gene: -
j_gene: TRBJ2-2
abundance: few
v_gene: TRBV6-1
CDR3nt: TGTGCCAGCAGTGAACTAGCAACCGGGGAGCTGTTTTTT
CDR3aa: CASSELATGELFF

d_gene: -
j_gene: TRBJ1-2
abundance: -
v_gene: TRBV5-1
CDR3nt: TGCGCCAGCAGCCCCCGGCCCGCGGCTAACTATGGCTACACCTTC
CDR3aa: CASSPRPAANYGYTF

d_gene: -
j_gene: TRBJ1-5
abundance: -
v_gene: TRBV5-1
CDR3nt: TGCGCCAGCAGTCCGAGGGAGGGGCAGCCCCAGCATTTT
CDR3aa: CASSPREGQPQHF

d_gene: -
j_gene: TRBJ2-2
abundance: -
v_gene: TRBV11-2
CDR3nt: TGTGCCAGCAGCTTAACTTGGGGGGTTGCCACCGGGGAGCTGTTTTTT
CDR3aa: CASSLTWGVATGELFF

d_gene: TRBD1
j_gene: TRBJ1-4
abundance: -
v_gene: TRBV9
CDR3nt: TGTGCCAGCAGCGTAGGACAGGGGACTAATGAAAAACTGTTTTTT
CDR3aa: CASSVGQGTNEKLFF

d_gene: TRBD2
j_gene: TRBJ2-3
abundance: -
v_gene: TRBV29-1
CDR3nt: TGCAGCGTTGAATTATTGGCGGGAGGTATATATACGCAGTATTTT
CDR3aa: CSVELLAGGIYTQYF

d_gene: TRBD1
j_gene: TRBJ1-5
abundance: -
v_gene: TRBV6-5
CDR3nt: TGTGCCAGCAGTTACCAACAGGGGGCTGGCAATCAGCCCCAGCATTTT
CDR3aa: CASSYQQGAGNQPQHF

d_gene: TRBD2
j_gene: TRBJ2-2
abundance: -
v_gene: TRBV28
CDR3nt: TGTGCCAGCAGTTTATTCTTTAGCGGGAGGAACACCGGGGAGCTGTTTTTT
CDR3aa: CASSLFFSGRNTGELFF

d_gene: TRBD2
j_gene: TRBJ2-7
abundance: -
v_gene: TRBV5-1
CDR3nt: TGCGCCAGCAGCCTCACCGGGACTAGCGGGACCAACGAGCAGTACTTC
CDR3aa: CASSLTGTSGTNEQYF

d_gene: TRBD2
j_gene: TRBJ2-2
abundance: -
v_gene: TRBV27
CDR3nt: TGTGCCAGCAGGTCGGGGGGGACGAACACCGGGGAGCTGTTTTTT
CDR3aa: CASRSGGTNTGELFF

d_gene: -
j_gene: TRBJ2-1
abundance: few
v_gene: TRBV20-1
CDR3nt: TGCAGTGCCCTCTACAATGAGCAGTTCTTC
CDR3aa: CSALYNEQFF

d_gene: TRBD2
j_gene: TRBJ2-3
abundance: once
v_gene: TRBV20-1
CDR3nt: TGCAGTGCTAGTAGGGCTAGCGGTGTGTCAGATACGCAGTATTTT
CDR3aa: CSASRASGVSDTQYF

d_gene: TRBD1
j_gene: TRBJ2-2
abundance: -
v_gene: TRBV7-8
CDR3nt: TGTGCCAGCAGCGGGACAGGGGGGATGGGGGAGCTGTTTTTT
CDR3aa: CASSGTGGMGELFF

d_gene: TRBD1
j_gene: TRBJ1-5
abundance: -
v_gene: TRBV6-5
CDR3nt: TGTGCCAGCAACAGGGACAGGGATCAGCCCCAGCATTTT
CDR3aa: CASNRDRDQPQHF